These T cell receptor beta chains were read from a single sample in a study of blood T cell repertoires in COVID-19. Assay used: immunoSEQ multiplex PCR; TCRdb lists only in-frame clones, some missing. In the table there are under 200,000 clones, about four fifths of which are singletons. Sequencing used peripheral blood. The receptors originated from a human donor with acute or convalescent COVID-19. The donor label of this sample is uncertain. Both conserved end residues are part of each CDR3. Fields, in order: clone size, J gene, V gene, D gene, CDR3 protein, CDR3 DNA. A D gene is named only where the DNA matches it firmly. Where a row states a size, it is once, few, many or the class of an expanded clone; other rows omit it.

abundance: once; j_gene: TRBJ2-7; v_gene: TRBV2; d_gene: TRBD2; CDR3aa: CASGLAVAYEQYF; CDR3nt: TGTGCCAGCGGACTAGCGGTCGCCTACGAGCAGTACTTC
abundance: -; j_gene: TRBJ2-1; v_gene: TRBV5-1; d_gene: -; CDR3aa: CASSSDPFAAGDYNEQFF; CDR3nt: TGCGCCAGCAGCTCCGACCCCTTCGCGGCGGGCGACTACAATGAGCAGTTCTTC
abundance: -; j_gene: TRBJ2-2; v_gene: TRBV7-3; d_gene: TRBD1; CDR3aa: CASSLNGEGARHTGELFF; CDR3nt: TGTGCCAGCAGCTTAAACGGCGAGGGGGCGCGTCACACCGGGGAGCTGTTTTTT
abundance: -; j_gene: TRBJ2-7; v_gene: TRBV7-6; d_gene: TRBD1; CDR3aa: CASSIRSGQGYEQYF; CDR3nt: TGTGCCAGCAGTATACGGTCGGGACAGGGGTACGAGCAGTACTTC
abundance: -; j_gene: TRBJ2-3; v_gene: TRBV3-1/TRBV3-2; d_gene: TRBD2; CDR3aa: CASAGTSGASTDTQYF; CDR3nt: TGTGCCAGCGCCGGGACTAGCGGGGCGTCCACAGATACGCAGTATTTT
abundance: -; j_gene: TRBJ1-2; v_gene: TRBV19; d_gene: TRBD1; CDR3aa: CASSIGGQSYGYTF; CDR3nt: TGTGCCAGTAGTATAGGGGGACAGAGCTATGGCTACACCTTC
abundance: -; j_gene: TRBJ1-2; v_gene: TRBV6-5; d_gene: -; CDR3aa: CASSPTLGSGGYTF; CDR3nt: TGTGCCAGCAGTCCCACACTCGGATCAGGAGGCTACACCTTC
abundance: -; j_gene: TRBJ1-3; v_gene: TRBV5-1; d_gene: TRBD1; CDR3aa: CASSLQGDSGNTIYF; CDR3nt: TGCGCCAGCAGCTTGCAGGGGGACTCTGGAAACACCATATATTTT
abundance: -; j_gene: TRBJ2-1; v_gene: TRBV20-1; d_gene: TRBD2; CDR3aa: CSASEPSGGRNEQFF; CDR3nt: TGCAGTGCTAGTGAGCCTAGCGGGGGGAGGAATGAGCAGTTCTTC
abundance: once; j_gene: TRBJ1-1; v_gene: TRBV15; d_gene: -; CDR3aa: CATSRDLSNTEAFF; CDR3nt: TGTGCCACCAGCAGAGATCTGAGTAACACTGAAGCTTTCTTT
abundance: -; j_gene: TRBJ2-1; v_gene: TRBV6-6; d_gene: TRBD2; CDR3aa: CASRSGGASYEQFF; CDR3nt: TGTGCCAGCAGGAGCGGGGGGGCATCGTATGAGCAGTTCTTC
abundance: -; j_gene: TRBJ2-7; v_gene: TRBV6-2/TRBV6-3; d_gene: TRBD2; CDR3aa: CASSPDGLAGSYEQYF; CDR3nt: TGTGCCAGCAGCCCTGACGGACTAGCGGGATCCTACGAGCAGTACTTC
abundance: -; j_gene: TRBJ2-5; v_gene: TRBV11-3; d_gene: TRBD2; CDR3aa: CASSLVTSGEQETQYF; CDR3nt: TGTGCCAGCAGCTTAGTCACTAGCGGGGAACAAGAGACCCAGTACTTC
abundance: -; j_gene: TRBJ2-1; v_gene: TRBV5-4; d_gene: TRBD2; CDR3aa: CASSTGLAGGPYNEQFF; CDR3nt: TGTGCCAGCAGCACGGGACTAGCGGGGGGACCCTACAATGAGCAGTTCTTC
abundance: -; j_gene: TRBJ2-7; v_gene: TRBV3-1/TRBV3-2; d_gene: -; CDR3aa: CASVYEQYF; CDR3nt: TGTGCCAGCGTATACGAGCAGTACTTC
abundance: -; j_gene: TRBJ2-5; v_gene: TRBV10-1; d_gene: TRBD2; CDR3aa: CARTQLAVQETQYF; CDR3nt: TGCGCCAGAACACAGCTAGCGGTCCAAGAGACCCAGTACTTC
abundance: few; j_gene: TRBJ1-1; v_gene: TRBV19; d_gene: TRBD1; CDR3aa: CASSPGTGDMNTEAFF; CDR3nt: TGTGCCAGTAGTCCCGGGACAGGGGACATGAACACTGAAGCTTTCTTT
abundance: -; j_gene: TRBJ2-5; v_gene: TRBV5-1; d_gene: TRBD2; CDR3aa: CASSPGTSLSALLETQYF; CDR3nt: TGCGCCAGCAGCCCCGGGACTAGTCTATCCGCCCTCCTGGAGACCCAGTACTTC
abundance: -; j_gene: TRBJ2-7; v_gene: TRBV9; d_gene: -; CDR3aa: CASSQGQAYEQYF; CDR3nt: TGTGCCAGCAGCCAGGGACAAGCCTACGAGCAGTACTTC
abundance: -; j_gene: TRBJ1-5; v_gene: TRBV1; d_gene: -; CDR3aa: CTSSPLHSSSNQPQHF; CDR3nt: TGCACCAGCAGCCCGCTACACAGTTCTAGCAATCAGCCCCAGCATTTT
abundance: -; j_gene: TRBJ1-2; v_gene: TRBV7-9; d_gene: TRBD1; CDR3aa: CASSPGTENGYTF; CDR3nt: TGTGCCAGCAGCCCAGGGACAGAGAATGGCTACACCTTC
abundance: few; j_gene: TRBJ2-2; v_gene: TRBV27; d_gene: TRBD1; CDR3aa: CASSRRTGTGELFF; CDR3nt: TGTGCCAGCAGCCGGAGGACAGGCACCGGGGAGCTGTTTTTT
abundance: -; j_gene: TRBJ2-5; v_gene: TRBV6-6; d_gene: TRBD2; CDR3aa: CASSYSTSGGGETQYF; CDR3nt: TGTGCCAGCAGTTACTCGACTAGCGGGGGGGGAGAGACCCAGTACTTC
abundance: -; j_gene: TRBJ2-5; v_gene: TRBV5-1; d_gene: TRBD2; CDR3aa: CASSLGTSGGKETQYF; CDR3nt: TGCGCCAGCAGCCTAGGGACTAGCGGGGGGAAAGAGACCCAGTACTTC
abundance: -; j_gene: TRBJ1-2; v_gene: TRBV6-5; d_gene: -; CDR3aa: CASSYSAADGYTF; CDR3nt: TGTGCCAGCAGTTACTCGGCCGCCGATGGCTACACCTTC
abundance: -; j_gene: TRBJ1-2; v_gene: TRBV2; d_gene: TRBD1; CDR3aa: CASSEGTGVYGYTF; CDR3nt: TGTGCCAGCAGTGAAGGGACAGGGGTCTATGGCTACACCTTC
abundance: -; j_gene: TRBJ2-7; v_gene: TRBV10-2; d_gene: TRBD2; CDR3aa: CASSESVGREGYEQYF; CDR3nt: TGCGCCAGCAGTGAGTCAGTGGGGAGGGAGGGCTACGAGCAGTACTTC
abundance: -; j_gene: TRBJ1-4; v_gene: TRBV5-1; d_gene: -; CDR3aa: CASSLRTGQDEKLFF; CDR3nt: TGCGCCAGCAGCTTGCGAACAGGGCAAGATGAAAAACTGTTTTTT
abundance: once; j_gene: TRBJ2-7; v_gene: TRBV3-1/TRBV3-2; d_gene: TRBD2; CDR3aa: CASSQETSMYF; CDR3nt: TGTGCCAGCAGCCAGGAGACTAGCATGTACTTC
abundance: -; j_gene: TRBJ1-3; v_gene: TRBV7-8; d_gene: -; CDR3aa: CASSSTGGGSGNTIYF; CDR3nt: TGTGCCAGCAGCTCCACGGGGGGGGGCTCTGGAAACACCATATATTTT
abundance: -; j_gene: TRBJ2-5; v_gene: TRBV19; d_gene: TRBD2; CDR3aa: CASSIAASGVQETQYF; CDR3nt: TGTGCCAGTAGTATCGCAGCTAGCGGGGTACAAGAGACCCAGTACTTC
abundance: -; j_gene: TRBJ2-2; v_gene: TRBV6-2/TRBV6-3; d_gene: TRBD2; CDR3aa: CASSYSGLAAMNTGELFF; CDR3nt: TGTGCCAGCAGTTACTCGGGACTAGCGGCGATGAACACCGGGGAGCTGTTTTTT
abundance: -; j_gene: TRBJ1-4; v_gene: TRBV7-8; d_gene: TRBD1; CDR3aa: CASSPRGQGARGGELFF; CDR3nt: TGTGCCAGCAGCCCCCGTGGACAGGGGGCCCGGGGTGGGGAACTGTTTTTT
abundance: once; j_gene: TRBJ2-1; v_gene: TRBV7-9; d_gene: TRBD2; CDR3aa: CASSPAGGWREVEQFF; CDR3nt: TGTGCCAGCAGCCCAGCGGGGGGGTGGCGGGAGGTCGAGCAGTTCTTC
abundance: -; j_gene: TRBJ2-7; v_gene: TRBV10-3; d_gene: TRBD1; CDR3aa: CAISEGQGPYEQYF; CDR3nt: TGTGCCATCAGTGAGGGACAGGGCCCCTACGAGCAGTACTTC
abundance: -; j_gene: TRBJ2-5; v_gene: TRBV5-1; d_gene: -; CDR3aa: CASGRGRGAQETQYF; CDR3nt: TGCGCCAGCGGCAGGGGCCGGGGTGCCCAAGAGACCCAGTACTTC
abundance: -; j_gene: TRBJ2-5; v_gene: TRBV28; d_gene: TRBD1; CDR3aa: CASSLPPYGTVQETQYF; CDR3nt: TGTGCCAGCAGTTTGCCCCCTTATGGGACAGTTCAAGAGACCCAGTACTTC
abundance: -; j_gene: TRBJ1-4; v_gene: TRBV28; d_gene: -; CDR3aa: CASTLGWQRDEKLFF; CDR3nt: TGTGCCAGCACCCTCGGTTGGCAGCGCGATGAAAAACTGTTTTTT
abundance: -; j_gene: TRBJ2-1; v_gene: TRBV6-5; d_gene: TRBD2; CDR3aa: CASSYAGEGNNEQFF; CDR3nt: TGTGCCAGCAGTTACGCGGGAGAAGGTAACAATGAGCAGTTCTTC
abundance: -; j_gene: TRBJ2-7; v_gene: TRBV7-2; d_gene: -; CDR3aa: CASSLGASFDEQYF; CDR3nt: TGTGCCAGCAGCTTAGGGGCTAGCTTCGACGAGCAGTACTTC
abundance: -; j_gene: TRBJ2-7; v_gene: TRBV11-1; d_gene: TRBD1; CDR3aa: CASSLAAGGPHEQYF; CDR3nt: TGTGCCAGCAGCTTAGCGGCAGGGGGTCCCCACGAGCAGTACTTC
abundance: -; j_gene: TRBJ2-3; v_gene: TRBV6-6; d_gene: -; CDR3aa: CASSPSPGQSATGTQYF; CDR3nt: TGTGCCAGCAGTCCCTCTCCGGGACAATCGGCCACAGGTACGCAGTATTTT
abundance: -; j_gene: TRBJ1-1; v_gene: TRBV29-1; d_gene: -; CDR3aa: CSVEFGQRPFF; CDR3nt: TGCAGCGTTGAATTTGGACAGAGGCCTTTCTTT
abundance: -; j_gene: TRBJ2-7; v_gene: TRBV7-2; d_gene: TRBD2; CDR3aa: CASSERPGGVSYEQYF; CDR3nt: TGTGCCAGCAGCGAGAGGCCTGGGGGGGTGTCCTACGAGCAGTACTTC
abundance: -; j_gene: TRBJ2-4; v_gene: TRBV5-1; d_gene: -; CDR3aa: CASSPRDTNIQYF; CDR3nt: TGCGCCAGCAGCCCGAGAGACACAAACATTCAGTACTTC
abundance: -; j_gene: TRBJ1-1; v_gene: TRBV27; d_gene: -; CDR3aa: CASSLRDRFEAFF; CDR3nt: TGTGCCAGCAGTTTAAGAGACAGGTTTGAAGCTTTCTTT
abundance: -; j_gene: TRBJ2-5; v_gene: TRBV7-7; d_gene: -; CDR3aa: CASSLDGGAGETQYF; CDR3nt: TGTGCCAGCAGCTTAGACGGCGGAGCCGGGGAGACCCAGTACTTC